The entry below gives a single T cell receptor beta chain sequence along with its context. The germline CDR1 and CDR2 sequences are MNHEY and SMNVEV (reference sequence). The V end lost 2 bases, the J end lost 6 bases, and 14 bases lay between the germline ends. CDR3 length equals 14 residues. This sample was included in a study of blood T cell repertoires in COVID-19. Sequenced by immunoSEQ multiplex PCR; TCRdb stores in-frame clones only, minus some. The sample has about 240,000 clones; 85% to 90% are singletons. The chain combines TRBV27 with TRBJ2-7, with a tentative D call TRBD1 (6 bases). This receptor was obtained from a man aged 55-75 years with acute or convalescent COVID-19. The sequenced sample was peripheral blood. The DNA for the CDR3 is TGTGCCAGCAGTTTAGCCAGGGGATCAGCCGAGCAGTACTTC. This sequence encodes CASSLARGSAEQYF.